The clone carrying this TCR beta chain appeared a few times. The junction shows a germline mismatch at one end, possibly a read error. The data stem from a study of blood T cells in healthy people across ages. CDR3 length: 13 amino acids. Germline V gives CDR1 LNHNV, CDR2 YYDKDF (reference sequence). Together with a sample-barcoded 5' primer, a J-beta primer mix was included in a second PCR lasting about 6 to 12 cycles. Each CDR3 protein gets one entry after TCRdb re-called the 5' RACE reads with MiXCR. The table lists around 1,100,000 distinct CDR3 sequences, more than 30% of them singletons, with roughly 13% in the top ten.

The V and J genes are TRBV15 and TRBJ2-3, with D unresolved. The sample was blood. This clonotype was obtained from a man between 18 and 29 years old in good health. CDR3 nucleotide sequence: TGTGCCACCAGCGGAGACACCACAGATACGCAGTATTTT. Protein: CATSGDTTDTQYF.